These 6 T cell receptor beta chains were all obtained from the same sample, sequenced in a study of T cells in Graves' hyperthyroidism and ophthalmopathy. RNA transcripts gave rise to amplified TCR beta CDR3 regions. HTBI primers drove first-round RT-PCR of the TCR CDR3. TCRdb ran MiXCR on the multiplex PCR reads and lists one entry per CDR3 protein. The repertoire holds 540,000 or so distinct CDR3 sequences, with 35% to 55% as singletons. Sequenced input: peripheral blood or thyroid tissue (not recorded which). The origin of the receptors is an adult woman with Graves' disease, either hyperthyroidism or ophthalmopathy (not recorded which).

Remarks on this clonotype: In this CDR3 the conserved last residue, phenylalanine or tryptophan, is missing, so a read error is likely. The rearrangement joins TRBV25-1 to TRBJ1-2, with TRBD1 matching 8 bases. From germline, CDR1 is MGHDK and CDR2 SYGVNS. Losses at the gene ends were 0 bases for V and 4 bases for J; bases not matched to a gene: 4. The CDR3 is 15 amino acids. The CDR3 DNA follows: TGTGCCAGCAGTGAATACGGACAGGGTATCTATGGCTACACCCTC. Translating gives CASSEYGQGIYGYTL.

V gene TRBV6-5 combines with J gene TRBJ2-7; D may be TRBD2 (6 bases). Germline values: CDR1 MNHEY, CDR2 SVGAGI. V was cut by 10 bases and J by 2 bases, with 15 bases left in between. The CDR3 is made up of 13 amino acids. The CDR3 spells CATHGTSAYEQYF. Written as DNA, the CDR3 is TGTGCCACCCACGGGACTTCGGCCTACGAGCAGTACTTC.

CDR3 in amino acids: CSVTTGGQETQYF. The CDR3 DNA follows: TGCAGCGTTACGACAGGAGGACAAGAGACCCAGTACTTC. The chain employs TRBV29-1 and TRBJ2-5; maybe TRBD1 (6 bases). Germline CDR1 SQVTM, CDR2 ANQGSEA. The CDR3 runs to 13 residues. V was trimmed by 5 bases and J by 2 bases, leaving 12 bases between them.

This clonotype was found many times. The V call is TRBV29-1, the J call TRBJ2-7; 9 nucleotides align to TRBD2. Germline V gene lookup returns CDR1 SQVTM and CDR2 ANQGSEA. This CDR3 spans 13 amino acids. The junction had 2 bases not matched to a gene; V was cut back by 2 bases and J by 3 bases. The CDR3 nucleotides read TGCAGCGTTGAAATGCGGGAGGGCTACGAGCAGTACTTC. It specifies CSVEMREGYEQYF.

This chain uses TRBV2 with TRBJ2-2, with unresolved D. The CDR3 is made up of 15 amino acids. The ends were cut back, 0 bases at V and 5 bases at J, with 10 bases in the middle. Germline CDR1 SNHLY, CDR2 FYNNEI. CDR3 DNA: TGTGCCAGCAGTGAAGCGGACGGTTGGACCGGGGAGCTGTTTTTT. It specifies CASSEADGWTGELFF.

To note about this clonotype: Relative to the germline gene, one junction end is altered; a read error may explain this. This chain joins TRBV20-1 and TRBJ2-2, with a tentative D call TRBD1 (6 bases). The CDR3 has 13 residues. Germline V gene lookup returns CDR1 DFQATT and CDR2 SNEGSKA (reference sequence). The CDR3 loop reads CSARVRDTGELFF. DNA for the CDR3: TGCAGTGCTAGAGTAAGGGACACTGGGGAGCTGTTTTTT.